This T cell receptor (beta chain) was retrieved from a study of blood T cell repertoires in COVID-19. Data came from immunoSEQ multiplex PCR; TCRdb stores just in-frame clones and leaves some out. The data contain 150,000 to 200,000 clones, about 77% of them singletons. This CDR3 contains 16 residues. The germline gives CDR1 SGHDN, CDR2 FVKESK. The junction had 6 bases not matched to a gene; V was cut back by 1 base and J by 7 bases. The V and J genes are TRBV14 and TRBJ1-6; 8 bases are shared with TRBD1. Sequencing was done on a sample of peripheral blood. This clonotype was obtained from a woman of 80 years or more with active or convalescent COVID-19. The CDR3 reads CASSQGSRGLNSPLHF. CDR3 bases: TGTGCCAGCAGCCAAGGGTCCAGGGGGCTCAATTCACCCCTCCACTTT.